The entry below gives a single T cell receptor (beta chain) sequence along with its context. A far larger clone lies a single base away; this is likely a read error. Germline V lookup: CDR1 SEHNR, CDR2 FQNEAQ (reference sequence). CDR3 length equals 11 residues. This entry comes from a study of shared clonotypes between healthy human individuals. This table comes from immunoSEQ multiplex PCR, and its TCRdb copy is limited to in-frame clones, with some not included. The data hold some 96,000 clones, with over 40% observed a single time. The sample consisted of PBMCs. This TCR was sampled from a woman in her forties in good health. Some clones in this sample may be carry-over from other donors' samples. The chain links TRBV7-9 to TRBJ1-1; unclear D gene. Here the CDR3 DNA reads TGTGCCAGCAGCTCGAACACTGAAGCTTCCTTT. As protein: CASSSNTEASF. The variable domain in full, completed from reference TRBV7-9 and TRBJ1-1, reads DTGVSQNPRHKITKRGQNVTFRCDPISEHNRLYWYRQTLGQGPEFLTYFQNEAQLEKSRLLSDRFSAERPKGSFSTLEIQRTEQGDSAMYLCASSSNTEASFGQGTRLTVV.